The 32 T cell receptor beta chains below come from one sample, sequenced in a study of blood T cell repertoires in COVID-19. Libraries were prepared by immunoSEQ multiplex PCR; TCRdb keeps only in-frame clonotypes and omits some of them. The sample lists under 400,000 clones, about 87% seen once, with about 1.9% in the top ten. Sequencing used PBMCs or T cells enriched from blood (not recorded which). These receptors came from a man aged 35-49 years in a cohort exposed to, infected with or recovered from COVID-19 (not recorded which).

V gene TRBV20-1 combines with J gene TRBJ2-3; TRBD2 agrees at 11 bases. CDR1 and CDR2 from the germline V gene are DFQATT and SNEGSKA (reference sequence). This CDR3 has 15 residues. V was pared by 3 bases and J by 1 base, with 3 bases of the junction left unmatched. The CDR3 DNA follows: TGCAGTGCTAGTCGGGGACTAGCGGGCACAGATACGCAGTATTTT. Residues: CSASRGLAGTDTQYF.

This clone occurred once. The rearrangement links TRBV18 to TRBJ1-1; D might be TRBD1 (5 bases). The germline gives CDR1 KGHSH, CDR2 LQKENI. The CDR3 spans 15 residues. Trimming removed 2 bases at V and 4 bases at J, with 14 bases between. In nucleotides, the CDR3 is TGTGCCAGCTCACCAGACAGTGGACGTGGCACTGAAGCTTTCTTT. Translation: CASSPDSGRGTEAFF. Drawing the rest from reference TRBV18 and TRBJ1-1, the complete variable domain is NAGVMQNPRHLVRRRGQEARLRCSPMKGHSHVYWYRQLPEEGLKFMVYLQKENIIDESGMPKERFSAEFPKEGPSILRIQQVVRGDSAAYFCASSPDSGRGTEAFFGQGTRLTVV.

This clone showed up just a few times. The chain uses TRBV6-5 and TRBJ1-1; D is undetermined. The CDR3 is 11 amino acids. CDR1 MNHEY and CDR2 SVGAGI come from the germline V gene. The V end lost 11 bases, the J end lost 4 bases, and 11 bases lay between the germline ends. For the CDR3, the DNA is TGTGCCGCAGGTGGAAGCACTGAAGCTTTCTTT. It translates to CAAGGSTEAFF.

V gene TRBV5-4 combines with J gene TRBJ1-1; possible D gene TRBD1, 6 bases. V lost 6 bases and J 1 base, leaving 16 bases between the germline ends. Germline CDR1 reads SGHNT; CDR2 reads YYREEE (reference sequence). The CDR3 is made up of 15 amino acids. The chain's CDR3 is CASKWDTGGNTEAFF. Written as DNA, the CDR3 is TGTGCCAGCAAATGGGACACGGGTGGGAACACTGAAGCTTTCTTT. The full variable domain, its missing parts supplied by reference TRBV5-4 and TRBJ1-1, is ETGVTQSPTHLIKTRGQQVTLRCSSQSGHNTVSWYQQALGQGPQFIFQYYREEENGRGNFPPRFSGLQFPNYSSELNVNALELDDSALYLCASKWDTGGNTEAFFGQGTRLTVV.

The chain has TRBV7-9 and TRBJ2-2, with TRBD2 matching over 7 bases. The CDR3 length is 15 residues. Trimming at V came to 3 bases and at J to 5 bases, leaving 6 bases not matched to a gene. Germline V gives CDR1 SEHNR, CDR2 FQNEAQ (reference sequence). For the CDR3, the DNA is TGTGCCAGCAGCTTTACCGGGACTAAGACCGGGGAGCTGTTTTTT. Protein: CASSFTGTKTGELFF. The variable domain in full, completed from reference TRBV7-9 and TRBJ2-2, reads DTGVSQNPRHKITKRGQNVTFRCDPISEHNRLYWYRQTLGQGPEFLTYFQNEAQLEKSRLLSDRFSAERPKGSFSTLEIQRTEQGDSAMYLCASSFTGTKTGELFFGEGSRLTVL.

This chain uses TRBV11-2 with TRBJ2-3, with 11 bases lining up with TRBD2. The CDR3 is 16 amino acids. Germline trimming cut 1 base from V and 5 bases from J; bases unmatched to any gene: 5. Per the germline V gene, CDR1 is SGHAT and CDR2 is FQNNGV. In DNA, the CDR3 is TGTGCCAGCAGCTTAGGACTAGCGGGACATGTAGATACGCAGTATTTT. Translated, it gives CASSLGLAGHVDTQYF.

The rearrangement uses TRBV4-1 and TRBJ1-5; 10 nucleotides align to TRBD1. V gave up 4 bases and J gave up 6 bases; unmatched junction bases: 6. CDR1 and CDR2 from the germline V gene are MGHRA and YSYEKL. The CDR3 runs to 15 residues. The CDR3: CASSRGTGAGQPQHF. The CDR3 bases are TGCGCCAGCAGCCGAGGGACAGGGGCGGGTCAGCCCCAGCATTTT.

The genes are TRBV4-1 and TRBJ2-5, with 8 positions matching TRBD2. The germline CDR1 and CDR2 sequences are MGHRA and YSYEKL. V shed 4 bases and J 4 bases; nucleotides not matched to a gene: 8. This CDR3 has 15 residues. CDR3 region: CASSPMGLVRETQYF. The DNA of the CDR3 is TGCGCCAGCAGCCCAATGGGACTAGTACGAGAGACCCAGTACTTC.

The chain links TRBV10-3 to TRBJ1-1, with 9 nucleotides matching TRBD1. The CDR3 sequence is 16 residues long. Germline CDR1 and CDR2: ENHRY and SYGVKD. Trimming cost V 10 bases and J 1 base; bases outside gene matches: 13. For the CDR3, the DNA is TGTGCCACCACAACCCGACAGGGGGGAGGGAACACTGAAGCTTTCTTT. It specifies CATTTRQGGGNTEAFF.

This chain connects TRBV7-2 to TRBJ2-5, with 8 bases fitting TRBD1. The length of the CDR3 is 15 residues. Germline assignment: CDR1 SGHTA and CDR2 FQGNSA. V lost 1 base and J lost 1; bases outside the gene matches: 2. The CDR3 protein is CASSLGGTGQETQYF. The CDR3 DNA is TGTGCCAGCAGCTTAGGGGGGACAGGCCAAGAGACCCAGTACTTC.

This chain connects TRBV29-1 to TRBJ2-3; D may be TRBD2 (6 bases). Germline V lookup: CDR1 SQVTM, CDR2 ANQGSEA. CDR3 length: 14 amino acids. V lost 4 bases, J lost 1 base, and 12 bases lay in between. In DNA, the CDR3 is TGCAGCGTTGGTGCATGGGGGGGCACAGATACGCAGTATTTT. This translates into CSVGAWGGTDTQYF.

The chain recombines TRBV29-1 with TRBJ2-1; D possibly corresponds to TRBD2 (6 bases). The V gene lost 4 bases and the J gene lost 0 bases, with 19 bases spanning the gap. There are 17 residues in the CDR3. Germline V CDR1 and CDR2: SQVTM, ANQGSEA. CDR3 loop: CSVVPRIAVPSYNEQFF. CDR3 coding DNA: TGCAGCGTTGTCCCCCGAATAGCGGTTCCCTCCTACAATGAGCAGTTCTTC.

The CDR3 DNA is TGTGCCAGCAGCCAGTACAATGAGCAGTTCTTC. Translated: CASSQYNEQFF. This chain connects TRBV25-1 to TRBJ2-1; D is ambiguous. CDR3 length equals 11 residues. The ends were cut back, 6 bases at V and 4 bases at J, with 4 bases in the middle. Germline assignment: CDR1 MGHDK and CDR2 SYGVNS.

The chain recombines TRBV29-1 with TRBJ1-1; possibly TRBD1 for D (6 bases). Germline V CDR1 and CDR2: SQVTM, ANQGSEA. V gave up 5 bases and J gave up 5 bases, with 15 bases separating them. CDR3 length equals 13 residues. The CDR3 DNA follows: TGCAGCGTTCTAGTGACAGGAGGAACTGAAGCTTTCTTT. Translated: CSVLVTGGTEAFF.

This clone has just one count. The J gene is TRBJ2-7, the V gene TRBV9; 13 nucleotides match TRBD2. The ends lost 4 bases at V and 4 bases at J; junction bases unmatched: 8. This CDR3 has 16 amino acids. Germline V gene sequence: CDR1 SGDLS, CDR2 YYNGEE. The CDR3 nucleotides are TGTGCCAGCAGCCCAACTAGCGGGAGGGCCACTTACGAGCAGTACTTC. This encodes CASSPTSGRATYEQYF.

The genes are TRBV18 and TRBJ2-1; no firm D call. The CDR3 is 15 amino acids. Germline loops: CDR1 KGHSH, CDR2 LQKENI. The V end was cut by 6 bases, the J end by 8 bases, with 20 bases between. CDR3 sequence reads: CASSPVGGVRDEQFF. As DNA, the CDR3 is TGTGCCAGCTCCCCGGTAGGTGGCGTTCGGGATGAGCAGTTCTTC.

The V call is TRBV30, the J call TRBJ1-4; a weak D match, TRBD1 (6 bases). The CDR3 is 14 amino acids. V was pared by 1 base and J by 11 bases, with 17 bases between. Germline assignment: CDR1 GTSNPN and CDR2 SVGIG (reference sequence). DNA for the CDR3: TGTGCCTGGAGTGCCGGACAGAACCTAGGGAAACTGTTTTTT. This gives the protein CAWSAGQNLGKLFF.

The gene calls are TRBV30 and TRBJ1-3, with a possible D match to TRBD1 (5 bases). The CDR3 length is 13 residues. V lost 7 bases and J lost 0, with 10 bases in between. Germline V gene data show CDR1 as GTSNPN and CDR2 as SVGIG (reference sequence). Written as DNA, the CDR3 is TGTGCCTCGTGGGGCCCCTCTGGAAACACCATATATTTT. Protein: CASWGPSGNTIYF.

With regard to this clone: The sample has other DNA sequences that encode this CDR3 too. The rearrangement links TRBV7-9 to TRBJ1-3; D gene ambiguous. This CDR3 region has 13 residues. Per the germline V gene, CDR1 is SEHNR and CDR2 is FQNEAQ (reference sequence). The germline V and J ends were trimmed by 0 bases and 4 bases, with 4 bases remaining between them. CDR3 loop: CASSLASGNTIYF. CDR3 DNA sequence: TGTGCCAGCAGCTTAGCGTCGGGAAACACCATATATTTT.

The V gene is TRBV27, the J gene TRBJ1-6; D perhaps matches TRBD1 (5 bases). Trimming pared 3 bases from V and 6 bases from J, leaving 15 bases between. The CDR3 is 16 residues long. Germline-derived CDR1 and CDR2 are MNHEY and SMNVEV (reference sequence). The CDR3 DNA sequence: TGTGCCAGCAGTTTCTATCCGGGTCAGGGTAATTCACCCCTCCACTTT. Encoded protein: CASSFYPGQGNSPLHF.

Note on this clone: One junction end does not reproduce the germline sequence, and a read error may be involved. The CDR3 sequence: CASSLLAKTDF. The DNA of the CDR3 is TGTGCCAGCAGCTTGTTAGCCAAGACCGACTTT. The V call is TRBV5-4, the J call TRBJ1-1; no clear D. Germline V gene sequence: CDR1 SGHNT, CDR2 YYREEE (reference sequence). This CDR3 has 11 amino acids.

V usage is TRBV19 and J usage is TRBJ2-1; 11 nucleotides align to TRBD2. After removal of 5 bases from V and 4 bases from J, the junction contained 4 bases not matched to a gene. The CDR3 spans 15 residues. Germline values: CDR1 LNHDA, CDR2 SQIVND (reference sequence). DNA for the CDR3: TGTGCCAGTAGTCTGGGACTAGCGGCATACAATGAGCAGTTCTTC. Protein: CASSLGLAAYNEQFF.

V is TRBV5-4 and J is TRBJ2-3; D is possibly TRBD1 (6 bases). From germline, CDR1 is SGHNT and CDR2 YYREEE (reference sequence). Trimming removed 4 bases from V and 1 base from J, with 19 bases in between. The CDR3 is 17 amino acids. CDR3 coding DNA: TGTGCCAGCAGCGCGGACAGAGGGGGACCCGGCACAGATACGCAGTATTTT. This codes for CASSADRGGPGTDTQYF.

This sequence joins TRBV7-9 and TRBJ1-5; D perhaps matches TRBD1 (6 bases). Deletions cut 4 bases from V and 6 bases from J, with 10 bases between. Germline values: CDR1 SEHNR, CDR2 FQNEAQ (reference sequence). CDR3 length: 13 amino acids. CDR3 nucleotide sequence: TGTGCCAGCAGCTCGCAGGGGCCTCAGCCCCAGCATTTT. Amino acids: CASSSQGPQPQHF.

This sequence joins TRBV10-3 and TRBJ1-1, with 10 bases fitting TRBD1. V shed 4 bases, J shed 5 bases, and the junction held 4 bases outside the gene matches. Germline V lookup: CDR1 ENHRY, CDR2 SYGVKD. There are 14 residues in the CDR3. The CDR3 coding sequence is TGTGCCATCAGTGGACAGGGGGCGTTGACTGAAGCTTTCTTT. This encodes CAISGQGALTEAFF.

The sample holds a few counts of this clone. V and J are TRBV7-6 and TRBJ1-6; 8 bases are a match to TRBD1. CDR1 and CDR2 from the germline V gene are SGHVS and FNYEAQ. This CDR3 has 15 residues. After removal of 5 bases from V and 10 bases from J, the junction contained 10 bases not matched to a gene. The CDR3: CASSPGQGWASPLHF. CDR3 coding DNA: TGTGCCAGCAGCCCCGGACAGGGATGGGCCTCACCCCTCCACTTT. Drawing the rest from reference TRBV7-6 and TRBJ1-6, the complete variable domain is GAGVSQSPRYKVTKRGQDVALRCDPISGHVSLYWYRQALGQGPEFLTYFNYEAQQDKSGLPNDRFSAERPEGSISTLTIQRTEQRDSAMYRCASSPGQGWASPLHFGNGTRLTVT.

The CDR3 loop reads CASSSGLAVAREQYF. In nucleotides, the CDR3 is TGTGCCAGCAGTTCCGGACTAGCTGTAGCGAGGGAGCAGTACTTC. This chain links TRBV27 with TRBJ2-7, with 8 bases aligning to TRBD2. Germline lookup yields CDR1 MNHEY and CDR2 SMNVEV (reference sequence). The CDR3 contains 15 residues. J was trimmed by 7 bases and V by 4 bases; bases with no gene match: 12.

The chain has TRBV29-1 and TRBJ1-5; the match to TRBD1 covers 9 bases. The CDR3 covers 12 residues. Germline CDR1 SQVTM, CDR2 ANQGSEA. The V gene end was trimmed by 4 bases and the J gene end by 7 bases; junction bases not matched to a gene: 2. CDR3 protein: CSVGDRDQPQHF. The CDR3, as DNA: TGCAGCGTTGGGGACAGGGACCAGCCCCAGCATTTT.

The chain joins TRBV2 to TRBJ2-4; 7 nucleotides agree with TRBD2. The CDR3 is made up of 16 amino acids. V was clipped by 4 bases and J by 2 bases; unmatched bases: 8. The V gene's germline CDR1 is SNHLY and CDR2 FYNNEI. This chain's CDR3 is CASSGNQRDSKNIQYF. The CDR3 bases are TGTGCCAGCAGTGGGAACCAGCGGGATTCCAAAAACATTCAGTACTTC.

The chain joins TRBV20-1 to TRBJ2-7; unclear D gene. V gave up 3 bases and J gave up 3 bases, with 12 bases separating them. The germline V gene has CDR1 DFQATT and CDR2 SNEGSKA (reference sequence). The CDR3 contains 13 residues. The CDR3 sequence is CSASIWSGYEQYF. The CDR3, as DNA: TGCAGTGCTAGTATTTGGTCAGGCTACGAGCAGTACTTC.

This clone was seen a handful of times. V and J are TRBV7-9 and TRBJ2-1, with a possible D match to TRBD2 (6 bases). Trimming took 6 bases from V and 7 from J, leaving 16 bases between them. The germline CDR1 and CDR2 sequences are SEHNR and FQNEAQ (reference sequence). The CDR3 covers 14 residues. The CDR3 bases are TGTGCCAGCAGTTACAACCCGGGAGTTAATGAGCAGTTCTTC. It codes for CASSYNPGVNEQFF. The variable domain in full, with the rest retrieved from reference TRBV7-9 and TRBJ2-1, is DTGVSQNPRHKITKRGQNVTFRCDPISEHNRLYWYRQTLGQGPEFLTYFQNEAQLEKSRLLSDRFSAERPKGSFSTLEIQRTEQGDSAMYLCASSYNPGVNEQFFGPGTRLTVL.

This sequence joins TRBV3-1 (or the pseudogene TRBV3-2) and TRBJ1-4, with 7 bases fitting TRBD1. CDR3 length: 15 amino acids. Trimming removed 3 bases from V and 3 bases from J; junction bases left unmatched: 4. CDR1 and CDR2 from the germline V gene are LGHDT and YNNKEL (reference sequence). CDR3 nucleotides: TGTGCCAGCAGCCATACAGGACAGGCTAATGAAAAACTGTTTTTT. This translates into CASSHTGQANEKLFF.